These T cell receptor beta chains were read from a single sample in a study of vaccination and CD4 T cells after COVID-19. A single record per CDR3 protein comes from TCRdb applying MiXCR to the PCR reads. The data contain roughly 14,000 distinct CDR3 sequences, about 46% of them singletons. Their antigens are not known. The sequenced sample consisted of cultured CD4+ T cells from blood. The origin of the receptors is a human donor with COVID-19. Both conserved end residues are part of each CDR3. The order of the fields is clone size, V gene, D gene, J gene, CDR3 DNA, CDR3 protein. The D gene is left open where the match is weak. Only some rows state a clone size, as once, few, many or a class for expanded clones.

.	TRBV18	.	TRBJ1-3	TGTGCCAGCTCACCACCGTCCCGGTCTGGAAACACCATATATTTT	CASSPPSRSGNTIYF
.	TRBV29-1	.	TRBJ1-5	TGCAGCGTTGCTTTGTCTAGCAATCAGCCCCAGCATTTT	CSVALSSNQPQHF
.	TRBV7-2	TRBD1	TRBJ2-7	TGTGCCAGCAGCCGACAGGGGGTGGGTGGCTACGAGCAGTACTTC	CASSRQGVGGYEQYF
few	TRBV19	.	TRBJ1-2	TGTGCCAGTAGTCCCTGGCAGCGAACTACTAACTATGGCTACACCTTC	CASSPWQRTTNYGYTF
.	TRBV19	.	TRBJ2-6	TGTGCCAGTAGTGAGTGGTCTGGGGCCAACGTCCTGACTTTC	CASSEWSGANVLTF
.	TRBV7-2	.	TRBJ1-1	TGTGCCAGCAGCACGCAAAGGGGGGCTGCTGAAGCTTTCTTT	CASSTQRGAAEAFF
.	TRBV24-1	.	TRBJ2-1	TGTGCCACCAGTGAATCGGACAGCTACAATGAGCAGTTCTTC	CATSESDSYNEQFF
.	TRBV6-1	.	TRBJ2-7	TGTGCCAGCGGGGGGACAAAATCGTCGTCCTACGAGCAGTACTTC	CASGGTKSSSYEQYF
few	TRBV6-1	TRBD1	TRBJ1-5	TGTGCCAGCAGGGAACAGGGGAATAGCAATCAGCCCCAGCATTTT	CASREQGNSNQPQHF
.	TRBV11-3	.	TRBJ1-4	TGTGCCAGCAGCCGAACCGGGGCCCGAGGGGATGAAAAACTGTTTTTT	CASSRTGARGDEKLFF
.	TRBV3-1	TRBD2	TRBJ2-5	TGTGCCAGCAGCCAAGCGGCGGGGGGGCAAAAGACCCAGTGCTTC	CASSQAAGGQKTQCF
.	TRBV5-4	TRBD2	TRBJ2-5	TGTGCCAGCAGTTCTAGCGGGGGGGCAGAGACCCAGTACTTC	CASSSSGGAETQYF
few	TRBV6-1	TRBD1	TRBJ1-5	TGTGCGGGGGCGACAGGGGGCGCTTCGAATCAGCCCCAGCATTTT	CAGATGGASNQPQHF
.	TRBV11-2	TRBD2	TRBJ2-5	TGTGCCAGCAGCTTAGATCTCCTAGCGGGGGGAGAGACCCAGTACTTC	CASSLDLLAGGETQYF
.	TRBV2	.	TRBJ2-1	TGTGCCAGCAGTGCTTTAGCGTCCTACAATGAGCAGTTCTTC	CASSALASYNEQFF
few	TRBV2	.	TRBJ2-2	TGTGCCAGCAGGGAGACTTACGCGAACACCGGGGAGCTGTTTTTT	CASRETYANTGELFF
few	TRBV15	TRBD2	TRBJ2-7	TGTGCCACCAGCAGGGCAACCGGGACTAGCGGGGGATACGAGCAGTACTTC	CATSRATGTSGGYEQYF
.	TRBV20-1	.	TRBJ1-6	TGCAGTGCTAGAGCCGGGACCGACGGAAGACCCCTCCACTTT	CSARAGTDGRPLHF
.	TRBV6-5	.	TRBJ1-3	TGTGCCAGCAGTTACTCGAGGCCTAGCTCTGGAAACACCATATATTTT	CASSYSRPSSGNTIYF
.	TRBV5-8	TRBD2	TRBJ2-5	TGTGCCAGCAGCTTGGGAGCGGGGGGGCGGCAAGAGACCCAGTACTTC	CASSLGAGGRQETQYF
few	TRBV6-1	.	TRBJ1-2	TGTGCCAGCATTCAAGGGTACCAGGCAAGCGGCTACACCTTC	CASIQGYQASGYTF
.	TRBV5-1	.	TRBJ2-5	TGCGCCAGCAAGATAGGCGGCGAACGTTCGGAGACCCAGTACTTC	CASKIGGERSETQYF
.	TRBV6-1	TRBD1	TRBJ2-1	TGTGCCAGCAGTACGAGGGACAGGGTGGGAAATGAGCAGTTCTTC	CASSTRDRVGNEQFF
few	TRBV20-1	.	TRBJ2-5	TGCAGTGCTAGACCGATTTCGGAGACCCAGTACTTC	CSARPISETQYF
.	TRBV12-3/TRBV12-4	TRBD1	TRBJ1-1	TGTGCCAGCAGTAAATTCCGGGACAGGAACACTGAAGCTTTCTTT	CASSKFRDRNTEAFF
few	TRBV7-2	.	TRBJ2-4	TGTGCCAGCAGCTCCCCTATAGCCAAAAACATTCAGTACTTC	CASSSPIAKNIQYF
few	TRBV6-5	.	TRBJ1-5	TGTGCCAGCAGTTACGACAGCAATCAGCCCCAGCATTTT	CASSYDSNQPQHF
few	TRBV6-1	TRBD1	TRBJ2-7	TGTGCCAGCAGAACGGGACAGGGGGCCGAGCAGTACTTC	CASRTGQGAEQYF
few	TRBV15	.	TRBJ1-5	TGTGCCACCAGCAGAGATCATAGGAGTCAGCCCCAGCATTTT	CATSRDHRSQPQHF
.	TRBV27	TRBD1	TRBJ1-2	TGTGCCAGCAGTCCCGGGACAGGGGACACCTATGGCTACACCTTC	CASSPGTGDTYGYTF
.	TRBV20-1	TRBD2	TRBJ2-7	TGCAGTGCTAGAGTTTTTAGCGGGGGTTACGAGCAGTACTTC	CSARVFSGGYEQYF
.	TRBV7-6	.	TRBJ2-7	TGTGCCAGCAGTCTATCCATCGGCATCTCCTACGAGCAGTACTTC	CASSLSIGISYEQYF
.	TRBV20-1	.	TRBJ1-5	TGCAGTGCTAGGGTAGCAGTGGATCGCAATCAGCCCCAGCATTTT	CSARVAVDRNQPQHF
few	TRBV30	.	TRBJ1-1	TGTGCCTGGTCACGGGGCGCAGGGACTGAAGCTTTCTTT	CAWSRGAGTEAFF
few	TRBV7-9	.	TRBJ2-5	TGTGCCAGCAGCTTAGCAGGGGGAGAGACCCAGTACTTC	CASSLAGGETQYF
.	TRBV9	.	TRBJ2-7	TGTGCCAGCAGCGTAGGGGGGGTGGCCTACGAGCAGTACTTC	CASSVGGVAYEQYF
.	TRBV30	TRBD2	TRBJ2-3	TGTGCCGGGGGGGACGGGGATCATTTCACAGATACGCAGTATTTT	CAGGDGDHFTDTQYF
.	TRBV7-2	TRBD2	TRBJ2-7	TGTGCCAGCAGCCCTCCGACTAGCGGGAAAAACTACGAGCAGTACTTC	CASSPPTSGKNYEQYF
.	TRBV9	TRBD1	TRBJ1-6	TGTGCCAGCAGCCCAAGACAGGGTCTCAATTCACCCCTCCACTTT	CASSPRQGLNSPLHF
.	TRBV7-9	.	TRBJ1-5	TGTGCCAGCAGCTCGTCCGGGGGTGGCCATCAGCCCCAGCATTTT	CASSSSGGGHQPQHF
few	TRBV27	.	TRBJ1-5	TGTGCCAGCAGTTTCGGCAGGGATAGGCAGCCCCAGCATTTT	CASSFGRDRQPQHF
few	TRBV6-1	.	TRBJ1-2	TGTGCCAGCAACGGGGCCCGCAACGATGGCTACACCTTC	CASNGARNDGYTF
.	TRBV7-8	TRBD1	TRBJ1-6	TGTGCCAGCATCGGGATACGACAGGGGTCAACAAATTCACCCCTCCACTTT	CASIGIRQGSTNSPLHF
.	TRBV12-3/TRBV12-4	.	TRBJ2-5	TGTGCCAGCAGTTTTAGAGCGATAGAAGAGACCCAGTACTTC	CASSFRAIEETQYF
.	TRBV20-1	.	TRBJ1-2	TGCAGTGCTAGAGGTACAGGGCGGGGATATGGCTACACCTTC	CSARGTGRGYGYTF
few	TRBV5-4	TRBD2	TRBJ2-5	TGTGCCAGCAGCTTGGCCCAGGGTAGCGGGGGGTCCCAAGAGACCCAGTACTTC	CASSLAQGSGGSQETQYF
.	TRBV7-8	TRBD1	TRBJ1-4	TGTGCCAGCAGCTCAACCAACAGGGGTGTGATGAGGTGGAATGAAAAACTGTTTTTT	CASSSTNRGVMRWNEKLFF
.	TRBV12-3/TRBV12-4	TRBD1	TRBJ2-5	TGTGCCAGCAGTTGGACCGGGACAGGGCGTGAGACCCAGTACTTC	CASSWTGTGRETQYF
.	TRBV27	TRBD1	TRBJ2-5	TGTGCCAGCAGTCAGCGGGACAGGGGGCGCGGTGGGGAGACCCAGTACTTC	CASSQRDRGRGGETQYF
.	TRBV27	TRBD1	TRBJ1-6	TGTGCCAGCAGTTTATACAAAGGGACAGGGGCTAATTCACCCCTCCACTTT	CASSLYKGTGANSPLHF